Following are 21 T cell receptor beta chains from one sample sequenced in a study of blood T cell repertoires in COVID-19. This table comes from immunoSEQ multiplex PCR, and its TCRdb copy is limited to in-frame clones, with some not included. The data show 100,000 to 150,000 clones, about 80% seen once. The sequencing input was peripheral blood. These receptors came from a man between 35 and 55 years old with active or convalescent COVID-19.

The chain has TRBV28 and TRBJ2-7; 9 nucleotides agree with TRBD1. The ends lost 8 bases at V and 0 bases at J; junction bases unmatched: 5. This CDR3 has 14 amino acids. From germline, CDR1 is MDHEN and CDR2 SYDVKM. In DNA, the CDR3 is TGTGCCAGCCTGGGACAGGGCAGCTCCTACGAGCAGTACTTC. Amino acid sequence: CASLGQGSSYEQYF.

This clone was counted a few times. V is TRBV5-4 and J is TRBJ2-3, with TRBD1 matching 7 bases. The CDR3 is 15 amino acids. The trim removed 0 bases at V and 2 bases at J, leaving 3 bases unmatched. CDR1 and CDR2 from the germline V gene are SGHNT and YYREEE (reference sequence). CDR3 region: CASSLDRGYTDTQYF. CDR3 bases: TGTGCCAGCAGCTTGGACAGGGGCTACACAGATACGCAGTATTTT.

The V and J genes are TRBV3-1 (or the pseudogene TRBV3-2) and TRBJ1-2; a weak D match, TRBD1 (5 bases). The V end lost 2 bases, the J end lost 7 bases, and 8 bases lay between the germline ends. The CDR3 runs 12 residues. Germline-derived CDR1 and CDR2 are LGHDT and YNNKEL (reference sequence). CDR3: CASSQSGAGYTF. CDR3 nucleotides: TGTGCCAGCAGCCAAAGCGGGGCTGGCTACACCTTC.

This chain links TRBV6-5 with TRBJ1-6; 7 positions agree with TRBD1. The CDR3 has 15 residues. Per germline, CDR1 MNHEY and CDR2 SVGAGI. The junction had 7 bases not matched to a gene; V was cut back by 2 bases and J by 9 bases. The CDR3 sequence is CASSYGRQGGSPLHF. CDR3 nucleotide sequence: TGTGCCAGCAGTTACGGGCGGCAGGGGGGTTCACCCCTCCACTTT.

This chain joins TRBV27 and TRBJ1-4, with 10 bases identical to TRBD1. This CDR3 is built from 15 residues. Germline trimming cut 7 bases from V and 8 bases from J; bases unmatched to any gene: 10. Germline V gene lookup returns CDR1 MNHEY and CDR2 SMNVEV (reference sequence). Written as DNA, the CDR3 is TGTGCCAGCAAGACAGGGGGCGCGGGTAAGGAAAAACTGTTTTTT. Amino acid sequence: CASKTGGAGKEKLFF.

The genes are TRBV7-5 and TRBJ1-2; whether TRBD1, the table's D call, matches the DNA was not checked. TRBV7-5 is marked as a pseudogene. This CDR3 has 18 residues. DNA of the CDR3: TGTGTCAGAAGGACTGGGGCTGACAGGCTCAGGGGAAACTATGGCTACACCTTC. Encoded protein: CVRRTGADRLRGNYGYTF.

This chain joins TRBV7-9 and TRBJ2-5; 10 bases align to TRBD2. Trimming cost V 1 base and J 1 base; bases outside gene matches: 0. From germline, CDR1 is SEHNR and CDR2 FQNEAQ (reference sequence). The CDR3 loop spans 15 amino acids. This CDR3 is CASSLERGGQETQYF. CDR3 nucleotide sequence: TGTGCCAGCAGCTTAGAGCGGGGGGGCCAAGAGACCCAGTACTTC.

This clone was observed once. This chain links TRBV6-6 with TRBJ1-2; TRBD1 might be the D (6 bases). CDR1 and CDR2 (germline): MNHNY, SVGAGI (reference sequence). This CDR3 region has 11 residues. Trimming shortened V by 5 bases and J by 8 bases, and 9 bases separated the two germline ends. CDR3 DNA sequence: TGTGCCAGCAGTGTGACAGGAGGCTACACCTTC. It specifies CASSVTGGYTF.

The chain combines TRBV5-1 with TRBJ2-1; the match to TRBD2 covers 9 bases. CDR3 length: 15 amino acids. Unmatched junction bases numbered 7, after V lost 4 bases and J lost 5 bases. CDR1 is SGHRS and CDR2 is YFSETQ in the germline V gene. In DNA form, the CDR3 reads TGCGCCAGCAGCATTAGCGGGAGATCCGACAATGAGCAGTTCTTC. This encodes CASSISGRSDNEQFF.

CDR3 amino acids: CASSLGTSGTTDTQYF. CDR3 in DNA: TGTGCCAGCAGCCTAGGGACTAGCGGGACTACAGATACGCAGTATTTT. V gene TRBV7-2 combines with J gene TRBJ2-3, with 13 bases identical to TRBD2. The ends lost 5 bases at V and 3 bases at J; junction bases unmatched: 5. CDR1 and CDR2 from the germline V gene are SGHTA and FQGNSA. The CDR3 totals 16 residues.

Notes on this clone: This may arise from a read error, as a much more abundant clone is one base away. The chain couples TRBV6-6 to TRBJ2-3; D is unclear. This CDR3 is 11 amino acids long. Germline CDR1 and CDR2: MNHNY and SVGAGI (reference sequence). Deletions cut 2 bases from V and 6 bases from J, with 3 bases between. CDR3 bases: TGTGCCAGCAGTTACGGCGATACGCAGTATTTT. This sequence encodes CASSYGDTQYF.

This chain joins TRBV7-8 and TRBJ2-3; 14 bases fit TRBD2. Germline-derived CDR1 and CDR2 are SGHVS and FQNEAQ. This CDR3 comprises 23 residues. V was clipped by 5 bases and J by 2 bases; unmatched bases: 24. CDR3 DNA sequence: TGTGCCAGCAGCCCCTCAGGGACTCTCACGACTAGCGGGAGGGCCGTTGTCACAGATACGCAGTATTTT. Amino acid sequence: CASSPSGTLTTSGRAVVTDTQYF.

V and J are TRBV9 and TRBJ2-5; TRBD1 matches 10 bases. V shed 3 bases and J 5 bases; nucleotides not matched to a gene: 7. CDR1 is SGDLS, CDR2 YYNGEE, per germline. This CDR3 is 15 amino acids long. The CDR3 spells CASSADRGREETQYF. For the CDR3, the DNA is TGTGCCAGCAGCGCCGACAGGGGGCGTGAGGAGACCCAGTACTTC.

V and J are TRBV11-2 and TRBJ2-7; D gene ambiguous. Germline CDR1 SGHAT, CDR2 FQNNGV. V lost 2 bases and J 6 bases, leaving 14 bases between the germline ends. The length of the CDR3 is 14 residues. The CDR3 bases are TGTGCCAGCAGCTTAACGTCTTCGTCGGGCGAGCAGTACTTC. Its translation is CASSLTSSSGEQYF.

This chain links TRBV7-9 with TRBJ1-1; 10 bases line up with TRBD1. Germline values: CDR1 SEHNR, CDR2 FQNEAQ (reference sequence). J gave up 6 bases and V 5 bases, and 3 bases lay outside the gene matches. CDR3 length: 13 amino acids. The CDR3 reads CASSHDRGPEAFF. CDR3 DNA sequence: TGTGCCAGCAGCCACGACAGGGGGCCTGAAGCTTTCTTT. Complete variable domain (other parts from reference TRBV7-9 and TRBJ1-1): DTGVSQNPRHKITKRGQNVTFRCDPISEHNRLYWYRQTLGQGPEFLTYFQNEAQLEKSRLLSDRFSAERPKGSFSTLEIQRTEQGDSAMYLCASSHDRGPEAFFGQGTRLTVV.

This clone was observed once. DNA for the CDR3: TGTGCCAGCAGTGGGGGGACGGTACCGAACACTGAAGCTTTCTTT. It is translated as CASSGGTVPNTEAFF. V usage is TRBV27 and J usage is TRBJ1-1; D perhaps matches TRBD1 (5 bases). The CDR3 length is 15 residues. Trimming stripped 5 bases from V and 1 base from J, with 14 bases between. Germline CDR1 reads MNHEY; CDR2 reads SMNVEV (reference sequence).

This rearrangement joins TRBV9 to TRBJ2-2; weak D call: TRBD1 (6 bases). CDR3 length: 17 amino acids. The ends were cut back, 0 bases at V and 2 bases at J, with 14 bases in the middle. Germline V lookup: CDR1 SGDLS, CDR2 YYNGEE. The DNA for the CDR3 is TGTGCCAGCAGCGTAGGGTTGGGACACTCAAACACCGGGGAGCTGTTTTTT. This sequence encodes CASSVGLGHSNTGELFF.

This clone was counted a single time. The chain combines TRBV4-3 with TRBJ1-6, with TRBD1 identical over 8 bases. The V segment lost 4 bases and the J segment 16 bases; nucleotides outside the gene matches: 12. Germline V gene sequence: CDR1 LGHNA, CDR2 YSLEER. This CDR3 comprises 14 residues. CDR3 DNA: TGCGCCAGCAGCCCCGGACAGGGTATGGGCCTACTCCACTTT. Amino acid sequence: CASSPGQGMGLLHF.

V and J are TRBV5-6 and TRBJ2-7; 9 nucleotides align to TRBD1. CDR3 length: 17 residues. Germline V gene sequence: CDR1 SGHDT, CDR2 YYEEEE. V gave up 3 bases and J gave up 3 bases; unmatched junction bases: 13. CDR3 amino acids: CASSWGAFGTGIYEQYF. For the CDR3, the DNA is TGTGCCAGCAGCTGGGGCGCCTTCGGGACAGGGATCTACGAGCAGTACTTC.

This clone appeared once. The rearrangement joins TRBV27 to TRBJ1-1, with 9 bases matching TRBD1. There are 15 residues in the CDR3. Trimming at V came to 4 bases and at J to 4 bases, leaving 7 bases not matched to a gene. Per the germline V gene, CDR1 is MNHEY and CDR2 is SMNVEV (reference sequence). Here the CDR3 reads CASSSTGGRSTEAFF. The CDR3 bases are TGTGCCAGCAGTTCAACAGGGGGCAGGAGCACTGAAGCTTTCTTT.

The CDR3, as DNA: TGTGCCACCACGCCTTACCCAGGGAAAGATACGCAGTATTTT. Protein product: CATTPYPGKDTQYF. The V gene is TRBV27, the J gene TRBJ2-3; D may be TRBD1 (5 bases). This CDR3 is 14 amino acids long. CDR1 and CDR2 from the germline V gene are MNHEY and SMNVEV (reference sequence). Trimming took 10 bases from V and 5 from J, leaving 19 bases between them.